What follows are 28 T cell receptor beta chains derived from one specimen sequenced in a study of blood T cell repertoires in COVID-19. Method: immunoSEQ multiplex PCR; TCRdb's copy keeps in-frame clones and lacks some. Counted here are under 300,000 clones, about 89% occurring once; the ten biggest clones make up less than 2.5%. The sequenced sample consisted of PBMCs or T cells enriched from blood (not recorded which). These receptors came from a woman under 30 who had recovered from COVID-19.

This clone appeared once. The chain has TRBV5-4 and TRBJ1-1, with no clear D. The CDR3 has 16 residues. Trimming removed 5 bases from V and 4 bases from J, with 21 bases in between. Germline CDR1 and CDR2: SGHNT and YYREEE (reference sequence). The CDR3 region has the DNA TGTGCCAGCAGGCGTGACCTCGGAGGGTTGAGCACTGAAGCTTTCTTT. Protein sequence: CASRRDLGGLSTEAFF.

The gene calls are TRBV28 and TRBJ1-3, with TRBD1 as a possible D gene (5 bases). The V and J ends lost 0 bases and 7 bases respectively, with 16 bases between them. CDR3 length: 16 residues. Looked up from germline, CDR1 is MDHEN and CDR2 is SYDVKM. The CDR3 sequence: CASSLWDGPGSNTIYF. The CDR3 bases are TGTGCCAGCAGTTTATGGGATGGACCAGGGTCGAACACCATATATTTT. The full variable domain, rest sourced from reference TRBV28 and TRBJ1-3, is DVKVTQSSRYLVKRTGEKVFLECVQDMDHENMFWYRQDPGLGLRLIYFSYDVKMKEKGDIPEGYSVSREKKERFSLILESASTNQTSMYLCASSLWDGPGSNTIYFGEGSWLTVV.

The CDR3 loop is CASSPLSDRDTDTQYF. CDR3 nucleotides: TGCGCCAGCAGCCCACTATCCGACAGGGACACAGATACGCAGTATTTT. This chain uses TRBV5-1 with TRBJ2-3; 7 nucleotides match TRBD1. This CDR3 has 16 residues. Germline CDR1 and CDR2: SGHRS and YFSETQ. V was clipped by 4 bases and J by 2 bases; unmatched bases: 10.

The chain couples TRBV5-5 to TRBJ2-6, with D hard to call. CDR1 SGHKS and CDR2 YYEKEE come from the germline V gene (reference sequence). V was shortened by 4 bases and J by 3 bases, with 11 bases between the two germline ends. This CDR3 has 15 amino acids. The CDR3 region is CASSPPYLGANVLTF. CDR3 bases: TGTGCCAGCAGCCCCCCCTATCTTGGGGCCAACGTCCTGACTTTC.

V is TRBV5-1 and J is TRBJ2-1, with 8 bases that match TRBD2. CDR3 size: 16 residues. Germline assignment: CDR1 SGHRS and CDR2 YFSETQ. V dropped 1 base and J dropped 7; count of bases not matched to a gene: 10. The CDR3: CASSLSGGPERNEQFF. In DNA, the CDR3 is TGCGCCAGCAGCTTGTCGGGAGGGCCGGAAAGGAATGAGCAGTTCTTC. The whole variable domain, remainder taken from reference TRBV5-1 and TRBJ2-1, is KAGVTQTPRYLIKTRGQQVTLSCSPISGHRSVSWYQQTPGQGLQFLFEYFSETQRNKGNFPGRFSGRQFSNSRSEMNVSTLELGDSALYLCASSLSGGPERNEQFFGPGTRLTVL.

CDR3 region: CASSQGSAYEQYF. The CDR3 DNA reads as TGTGCCAGCAGCCAAGGTTCCGCCTACGAGCAGTACTTC. The V call is TRBV3-1 (or the pseudogene TRBV3-2), the J call TRBJ2-7; D call uncertain. V lost 1 base to trimming and J lost 2 bases, with 6 bases between them. Germline CDR1 reads LGHDT; CDR2 reads YNNKEL (reference sequence). The CDR3 spans 13 residues.

The chain joins TRBV11-3 to TRBJ2-3; weak D call: TRBD1 (5 bases). Between the trimmed V and J ends, which lost 1 base and 2 bases, there was a span of 13 bases. Germline V gives CDR1 SGHNT, CDR2 YENEEA. The CDR3 covers 16 residues. The CDR3 here is CASSLGGGRATDTQYF. Here the CDR3 DNA reads TGTGCCAGCAGCTTAGGGGGCGGCCGAGCCACAGATACGCAGTATTTT.

The chain couples TRBV7-8 to TRBJ1-5; TRBD1 is a possible D gene (6 bases). Germline V gives CDR1 SGHVS, CDR2 FQNEAQ. V dropped 5 bases and J dropped 11 bases, with 19 bases sitting between them. This CDR3 has 14 amino acids. In DNA, the CDR3 is TGTGCCAGCAGCACGGGACAACAGGGCTGGGCCCAGCATTTT. Translating it yields CASSTGQQGWAQHF.

The V gene is TRBV6-1, the J gene TRBJ2-1; D may be TRBD1 (5 bases). The CDR3 loop spans 14 amino acids. With 1 base removed from V and 8 bases from J, the gap between germline ends came to 12 bases. The germline gives CDR1 MNHNS, CDR2 SASEGT. The CDR3 DNA sequence: TGTGCCAGCAGTGAAGGCCAGGGATCCGATGAGCAGTTCTTC. This translates into CASSEGQGSDEQFF.

The V call is TRBV4-1, the J call TRBJ1-3, with TRBD1 matching 7 bases. V lost 1 base, J lost 8 bases, and 11 bases stayed unmatched. The CDR3 has 16 amino acids. Germline V lookup: CDR1 MGHRA, CDR2 YSYEKL. The CDR3 sequence is CASSQGAGGNGDTIYF. In DNA, the CDR3 is TGCGCCAGCAGCCAAGGAGCAGGGGGGAATGGGGACACCATATATTTT.

The genes are TRBV19 and TRBJ2-5; possible D gene TRBD2, 6 bases. Trimming removed 5 bases at V and 6 bases at J, with 22 bases between. The CDR3 totals 16 residues. Germline values: CDR1 LNHDA, CDR2 SQIVND (reference sequence). The CDR3 here is CASSDQPGLGTKTQYF. CDR3 nucleotide sequence: TGTGCCAGTAGTGATCAGCCGGGACTTGGGACCAAGACCCAGTACTTC.

The chain carries TRBV5-1 and TRBJ1-2; 7 bases are a match to TRBD1. V dropped 4 bases and J dropped 4; count of bases not matched to a gene: 16. CDR1 and CDR2 from the germline V gene are SGHRS and YFSETQ. The CDR3 extends over 17 amino acids. Here the CDR3 reads CASSGRGGAKRSYGYTF. The CDR3 nucleotides are TGCGCCAGCAGCGGGCGAGGGGGCGCAAAAAGGAGCTATGGCTACACCTTC.

This chain connects TRBV5-1 to TRBJ1-2; TRBD1 agrees at 8 bases. The germline V gene encodes CDR1 SGHRS and CDR2 YFSETQ. V dropped 4 bases and J dropped 5; count of bases not matched to a gene: 7. The CDR3 is 14 residues long. The CDR3: CASSKEGQAYGYTF. The DNA of the CDR3 is TGCGCCAGCAGCAAAGAGGGACAGGCTTATGGCTACACCTTC.

CDR3 DNA sequence: TGTGCCAGTAGTAGAGGTGCTGGGGCCAACGTCCTGACTTTC. It is translated as CASSRGAGANVLTF. The gene calls are TRBV19 and TRBJ2-6; D not certain. The CDR3 spans 14 residues. Germline values: CDR1 LNHDA, CDR2 SQIVND (reference sequence). Trimming pared 4 bases from V and 2 bases from J, leaving 6 bases between.

The V call is TRBV4-2, the J call TRBJ1-2, with no clear D. Trimming removed 1 base at V and 8 bases at J, with 8 bases between. Germline V lookup: CDR1 LGHNA, CDR2 YNFKEQ. CDR3 length: 12 amino acids. The CDR3 here is CASSQVGGGYTF. The CDR3 nucleotides read TGTGCCAGCAGCCAAGTGGGAGGGGGCTACACCTTC.

The chain links TRBV9 to TRBJ2-3; no definite D call. Germline lookup yields CDR1 SGDLS and CDR2 YYNGEE. The V and J ends lost 1 base and 0 bases respectively, with 9 bases between them. This CDR3 has 15 amino acids. The CDR3 loop reads CASSVTGGSTDTQYF. The CDR3 region has the DNA TGTGCCAGCAGCGTAACGGGTGGCAGCACAGATACGCAGTATTTT.

The gene calls are TRBV2 and TRBJ2-1; D unclear. Trimming cost V 6 bases and J 6 bases, with 9 bases left between them. The CDR3 sequence is 12 residues long. The V gene's germline CDR1 is SNHLY and CDR2 FYNNEI. CDR3 in DNA: TGTGCCAGCAGGGCCCTGGCCAATGAGCAGTTCTTC. As protein: CASRALANEQFF. Variable domain in full (rest from reference TRBV2 and TRBJ2-1): EPEVTQTPSHQVTQMGQEVILRCVPISNHLYFYWYRQILGQKVEFLVSFYNNEISEKSEIFDDQFSVERPDGSNFTLKIRSTKLEDSAMYFCASRALANEQFFGPGTRLTVL.

The V call is TRBV6-2 or TRBV6-3, the J call TRBJ2-7; D is possibly TRBD2 (6 bases). Germline V lookup: CDR1 MNHEY, CDR2 SVGEGT. The V gene lost 4 bases and the J gene lost 1 base, with 11 bases spanning the gap. The CDR3 is 14 amino acids. CDR3 DNA sequence: TGTGCCAGCAGTTTCGGGAGTCGATCCTACGAGCAGTACTTC. Protein sequence: CASSFGSRSYEQYF.

V and J are TRBV7-6 and TRBJ1-2; TRBD1 might be the D (6 bases). CDR3 length: 17 amino acids. Trimming took off 1 base at V and 2 bases at J, with 17 bases between the two ends. Per the germline V gene, CDR1 is SGHVS and CDR2 is FNYEAQ. The CDR3 reads CASSLEGGTSINYGYTF. The CDR3 bases are TGTGCCAGCAGCTTAGAAGGGGGTACCTCAATCAACTATGGCTACACCTTC.

The chain couples TRBV7-9 to TRBJ1-2; D possibly corresponds to TRBD1 (6 bases). Trimming shortened V by 8 bases and J by 2 bases, and 21 bases separated the two germline ends. The CDR3 consists of 16 residues. Germline CDR1 SEHNR, CDR2 FQNEAQ (reference sequence). CDR3 nucleotide sequence: TGTGCCAGCGCCAGGATTCAGGGGCTCTTAAACTATGGCTACACCTTC. Protein sequence: CASARIQGLLNYGYTF.

This chain connects TRBV27 to TRBJ2-3; TRBD2 might be the D (5 bases). CDR1 and CDR2 from the germline V gene are MNHEY and SMNVEV (reference sequence). This CDR3 is built from 16 residues. V lost 8 bases and J lost 2, with 20 bases in between. Here the CDR3 DNA reads TGTGCCAGCCGGAGCCACAGAGTCCTAGCCACAGATACGCAGTATTTT. Its protein is CASRSHRVLATDTQYF.

This chain links TRBV10-3 with TRBJ1-1; D unclear. Per the germline V gene, CDR1 is ENHRY and CDR2 is SYGVKD. The CDR3 consists of 15 residues. The germline V and J ends were trimmed by 6 bases and 4 bases, with 18 bases remaining between them. CDR3 sequence: CAIREWNQVTTEAFF. The CDR3 coding sequence is TGTGCCATCAGGGAATGGAATCAGGTCACCACTGAAGCTTTCTTT.

This clone was observed a few times. The sample carries other DNA sequences with the same CDR3. DNA for the CDR3: TGTGCCAGCAGTCGGGACAGGGGGGCTAACTATGGCTACACCTTC. Translating gives CASSRDRGANYGYTF. The chain couples TRBV6-5 to TRBJ1-2; 11 bases map to TRBD1. The CDR3 is 15 amino acids. Germline V gene sequence: CDR1 MNHEY, CDR2 SVGAGI. The ends lost 5 bases at V and 0 bases at J; junction bases unmatched: 2.

The chain links TRBV24-1 to TRBJ1-3; unclear D gene. V was cut by 4 bases and J by 0 bases, with 6 bases left in between. Germline CDR1 reads KGHDR; CDR2 reads SFDVKD. CDR3 length: 14 amino acids. The CDR3 bases are TGTGCCACCAGTGACCCTTACTCTGGAAACACCATATATTTT. This gives the protein CATSDPYSGNTIYF.

The chain couples TRBV29-1 to TRBJ2-1; D is undetermined. V lost 6 bases to trimming and J lost 0 bases, with 18 bases between them. The CDR3 extends over 16 amino acids. Germline V lookup: CDR1 SQVTM, CDR2 ANQGSEA. The CDR3 loop reads CSVGIRGKSSYNEQFF. The CDR3 DNA reads TGCAGCGTCGGCATTAGAGGAAAAAGCTCCTACAATGAGCAGTTCTTC.

The chain employs TRBV4-1 and TRBJ1-2, with 9 positions matching TRBD1. The length of the CDR3 is 14 residues. Trimming removed 4 bases from V and 4 bases from J; junction bases left unmatched: 4. The germline CDR1 and CDR2 sequences are MGHRA and YSYEKL. Here the CDR3 DNA reads TGCGCCAGCAGCCGCACAGGGGGCCTCTATGGCTACACCTTC. Protein: CASSRTGGLYGYTF.

J is TRBJ2-1 and V is TRBV7-3; 14 bases line up with TRBD2. Per germline, CDR1 SGHTA and CDR2 FQGTGA. J was trimmed by 8 bases and V by 2 bases; bases with no gene match: 2. The length of the CDR3 is 15 residues. CDR3 region: CASSLGTSGGDEQFF. The CDR3 region has the DNA TGTGCCAGCAGCTTAGGGACTAGCGGGGGCGATGAGCAGTTCTTC.

This clone was observed a handful of times. The V call is TRBV5-1, the J call TRBJ1-5; 7 bases line up with TRBD1. Germline CDR1 reads SGHRS; CDR2 reads YFSETQ. This CDR3 has 16 residues. With 0 bases clipped from V and 0 bases from J, the junction kept 3 bases outside the gene matches. CDR3 DNA sequence: TGCGCCAGCAGCTTGGGGACAGGAGATAGCAATCAGCCCCAGCATTTT. It yields the protein CASSLGTGDSNQPQHF.